A single sample is the source of the 32 T cell receptor beta chains below, sequenced in a study of T cells in Graves' hyperthyroidism and ophthalmopathy. Amplified TCR beta CDR3 regions came from RNA transcripts. A set of HTBI primers served as the primers for a first-round RT-PCR of the TCR CDR3. Using its own MiXCR run on the multiplex PCR reads, TCRdb lists one record per CDR3 protein. This table has about 380,000 distinct CDR3 sequences, roughly 14% appearing once. Sequenced input: blood. These receptors all come from a woman aged 25 to 45 with Graves' ophthalmopathy.

This clonotype was observed at least ten times. This chain links TRBV24-1 with TRBJ1-2, with 8 bases matching TRBD1. Trimming at V came to 4 bases and at J to 3 bases, leaving 3 bases not matched to a gene. CDR3 length: 14 amino acids. The germline V gene has CDR1 KGHDR and CDR2 SFDVKD. CDR3 bases: TGTGCCACCAGTGAATCAGGGGGCGACTATGGCTACACCTTC. This gives the protein CATSESGGDYGYTF.

This clonotype was detected many times. The chain carries TRBV7-8 and TRBJ1-1; 9 nucleotides match TRBD1. CDR1 and CDR2 from the germline V gene are SGHVS and FQNEAQ. The CDR3 extends over 16 amino acids. V trimming: 5 bases; J trimming: 4 bases; junction bases outside the gene matches: 11. As DNA, the CDR3 is TGTGCCAGCAGCCAGGACAGGGGTCGCCGGAGCACTGAAGCTTTCTTT. Translated, it gives CASSQDRGRRSTEAFF.

This clonotype was detected many times. The chain couples TRBV20-1 to TRBJ1-4; D not certain. The CDR3 runs to 14 residues. Germline-derived CDR1 and CDR2 are DFQATT and SNEGSKA (reference sequence). The V and J ends lost 6 bases and 0 bases respectively, with 11 bases between them. CDR3 nucleotides: TGCAGTGCCCCAGACGGGTCAACTAATGAAAAACTGTTTTTT. This sequence encodes CSAPDGSTNEKLFF.

This clonotype was counted many times. The J gene is TRBJ1-2, the V gene TRBV28; D is possibly TRBD1 (5 bases). This CDR3 contains 13 residues. Germline CDR1 reads MDHEN; CDR2 reads SYDVKM. V was pared by 11 bases and J by 6 bases, with 19 bases between. This chain's CDR3 is CASGGAAANGYTF. CDR3 bases: TGTGCCTCGGGAGGGGCGGCAGCAAATGGCTACACCTTC.

This clonotype was seen ten or more times. V gene TRBV20-1 combines with J gene TRBJ1-4, with TRBD1 identical over 9 bases. This CDR3 spans 13 amino acids. Losses at the gene ends were 4 bases for V and 7 bases for J; bases not matched to a gene: 4. The germline gives CDR1 DFQATT, CDR2 SNEGSKA (reference sequence). The CDR3 DNA reads TGCAGTGCTACCGGGACAGGGACTGAAAAACTGTTTTTT. Its translation is CSATGTGTEKLFF.

This clonotype was detected ten times or more. CDR3 residues: CASSLVPGQDYEQYF. DNA of the CDR3: TGTGCCAGCAGCTTAGTTCCGGGACAGGACTACGAGCAGTACTTC. The rearrangement joins TRBV7-9 to TRBJ2-7; TRBD1 aligns across 8 bases. V shed 1 base, J shed 3 bases, and the junction held 5 bases outside the gene matches. The CDR3 loop spans 15 amino acids. Germline V gene lookup returns CDR1 SEHNR and CDR2 FQNEAQ (reference sequence).

This clonotype turned up a few times. The chain is built from TRBV5-5 and TRBJ2-7; the D is unclear. The ends were cut back, 0 bases at V and 2 bases at J, with 12 bases in the middle. Germline CDR1 is SGHKS and CDR2 is YYEKEE (reference sequence). CDR3 size: 15 residues. This CDR3 reads CASSLATAITYEQYF. The CDR3 coding sequence is TGTGCCAGCAGCTTGGCCACCGCCATAACCTACGAGCAGTACTTC.

The sample holds many counts of this clonotype. The chain uses TRBV20-1 and TRBJ2-1, with 10 bases aligning to TRBD2. The CDR3 length is 15 residues. Germline values: CDR1 DFQATT, CDR2 SNEGSKA (reference sequence). Trimming took 5 bases from V and 5 from J; bases not matched to a gene: 9. CDR3 in amino acids: CSAESLAGVNNEQFF. CDR3 bases: TGCAGTGCTGAAAGCCTAGCGGGGGTAAACAATGAGCAGTTCTTC.

V is TRBV19 and J is TRBJ1-1; TRBD1 agrees at 9 bases. The ends lost 1 base at V and 6 bases at J; junction bases unmatched: 3. This CDR3 region has 14 residues. Germline CDR1 is LNHDA and CDR2 is SQIVND (reference sequence). The CDR3 sequence is CASSIGGDRAEAFF. DNA for the CDR3: TGTGCCAGTAGTATAGGGGGGGACAGGGCTGAAGCTTTCTTT.

This clonotype has at least ten counts. The gene calls are TRBV5-1 and TRBJ1-1, with no clear D. This CDR3 is 14 amino acids long. Germline V lookup: CDR1 SGHRS, CDR2 YFSETQ. V was trimmed by 0 bases and J by 3 bases, leaving 9 bases between them. CDR3 loop: CASSLEGGYTEAFF. Written as DNA, the CDR3 is TGCGCCAGCAGCTTGGAGGGTGGGTACACTGAAGCTTTCTTT.

The rearrangement uses TRBV28 and TRBJ2-1; 10 bases are shared with TRBD2. J gave up 0 bases and V 1 base, and 15 bases lay outside the gene matches. The CDR3 extends over 21 amino acids. CDR1 and CDR2 from the germline V gene are MDHEN and SYDVKM. The chain's CDR3 is CASSLSPGSSGGLSSYNEQFF. The CDR3 DNA reads TGTGCCAGCAGTTTATCTCCGGGGTCTAGCGGGGGACTGAGCTCCTACAATGAGCAGTTCTTC.

This clonotype showed up many times. The chain uses TRBV28 and TRBJ2-7; the match to TRBD1 covers 8 bases. The CDR3 totals 14 residues. Germline V gives CDR1 MDHEN, CDR2 SYDVKM. V lost 6 bases and J lost 2; bases outside the gene matches: 6. The chain's CDR3 is CASRPGTGPYEQYF. The CDR3 region has the DNA TGTGCCAGCAGGCCCGGGACAGGACCCTACGAGCAGTACTTC.

This clonotype has a count of ten or more. The chain carries TRBV27 and TRBJ2-5; unclear D gene. The V end lost 5 bases, the J end lost 2 bases, and 18 bases lay between the germline ends. Germline CDR1 reads MNHEY; CDR2 reads SMNVEV (reference sequence). The CDR3 is made up of 16 amino acids. CDR3 in DNA: TGTGCCAGCAGTCCTTATTCCTTTCGACGGCAAGAGACCCAGTACTTC. The encoded protein is CASSPYSFRRQETQYF.

This clonotype was seen at least ten times. The chain uses TRBV3-1 and TRBJ2-3; TRBD1 matches 9 bases. This CDR3 region has 17 residues. The ends lost 4 bases at V and 2 bases at J; junction bases unmatched: 10. In germline, CDR1 is LGHDT, CDR2 YNNKEL (reference sequence). The CDR3 DNA reads TGTGCCAGCAGCCCGGAAACAGGGGGCTCGATCACAGATACGCAGTATTTT. The encoded protein is CASSPETGGSITDTQYF.

This clonotype was counted at least ten times. The CDR3 loop reads CASGAGATANEKLFF. The CDR3 DNA sequence: TGTGCTAGTGGTGCGGGGGCCACGGCTAATGAAAAACTGTTTTTT. J is TRBJ1-4 and V is TRBV12-5; tentatively, D is TRBD1 (6 bases). Trimming cost V 5 bases and J 3 bases, with 13 bases left between them. Per the germline V gene, CDR1 is LGHNT and CDR2 is FRNRAP. The CDR3 runs 15 residues.

This clonotype was detected many times. The chain links TRBV7-9 to TRBJ2-1; D is uncertain. CDR3 length: 12 residues. Germline values: CDR1 SEHNR, CDR2 FQNEAQ (reference sequence). Trimming left V 2 bases short and J 8 bases short, with 7 bases between. CDR3 bases: TGTGCCAGCAGCTTACAAGCATATGAGCAGTTCTTC. Translating gives CASSLQAYEQFF.

This clonotype was counted many times. The J gene is TRBJ1-1, the V gene TRBV11-2, with D perhaps TRBD1 (5 bases). CDR3 length equals 13 residues. Between the trimmed V and J ends, which lost 8 bases and 4 bases, there was a span of 14 bases. Germline V gene sequence: CDR1 SGHAT, CDR2 FQNNGV. The CDR3 DNA sequence: TGTGCCAGCTTAGTGGGCAGGGTCACTGAAGCTTTCTTT. Protein: CASLVGRVTEAFF.

This clonotype was seen ten or more times. The CDR3 DNA follows: TGTGCCAGCAGTAAGGGACAGGGGATCCCTGAAGCTTTCTTT. This encodes CASSKGQGIPEAFF. The chain is built from TRBV6-1 and TRBJ1-1, with 10 bases lining up with TRBD1. The V gene end was trimmed by 5 bases and the J gene end by 6 bases; junction bases not matched to a gene: 6. Germline CDR1 and CDR2: MNHNS and SASEGT. This CDR3 region has 14 residues.

This clonotype has a handful of counts. The rearrangement links TRBV10-2 to TRBJ2-3; D call uncertain. The CDR3 has 16 amino acids. Looked up from germline, CDR1 is WSHSY and CDR2 is SAAADI. V lost 6 bases, J lost 6 bases, and 22 bases lay in between. This CDR3 is CASRALTGAQWDTQYF. The CDR3 coding sequence is TGCGCCAGCAGAGCCCTTACTGGAGCCCAGTGGGATACGCAGTATTTT.

V and J are TRBV19 and TRBJ2-1; possible D gene TRBD2, 6 bases. V gave up 5 bases and J gave up 6 bases, with 20 bases separating them. Germline CDR1 is LNHDA and CDR2 is SQIVND (reference sequence). The CDR3 covers 16 residues. The CDR3 nucleotides are TGTGCCAGTAGTCCCCACTCGGGAGCTCTTGGCAATGAGCAGTTCTTC. Translating gives CASSPHSGALGNEQFF. The full variable domain, its missing parts supplied by reference TRBV19 and TRBJ2-1, is DGGITQSPKYLFRKEGQNVTLSCEQNLNHDAMYWYRQDPGQGLRLIYYSQIVNDFQKGDIAEGYSVSREKKESFPLTVTSAQKNPTAFYLCASSPHSGALGNEQFFGPGTRLTVL.

The chain combines TRBV10-3 with TRBJ2-1; D may be TRBD1 or TRBD2 (6 bases each). The V gene lost 6 bases and the J gene lost 9 bases, with 12 bases spanning the gap. This CDR3 has 12 amino acids. Germline assignment: CDR1 ENHRY and CDR2 SYGVKD. The CDR3: CAIREGGGEQFF. CDR3 bases: TGTGCCATCAGGGAAGGGGGAGGTGAGCAGTTCTTC.

This clonotype was seen ten or more times. V and J are TRBV4-1 and TRBJ2-2, with a possible D match to TRBD2 (5 bases). V dropped 3 bases and J dropped 6 bases, with 11 bases sitting between them. The CDR3 has 14 residues. Germline lookup yields CDR1 MGHRA and CDR2 YSYEKL. Here the CDR3 reads CASSQPPRAGELFF. The CDR3 coding sequence is TGCGCCAGCAGCCAGCCTCCGCGGGCCGGGGAGCTGTTTTTT.

This clonotype was observed at least ten times. V gene TRBV6-2 or TRBV6-3 combines with J gene TRBJ1-5; D may be TRBD1 (6 bases). This CDR3 comprises 19 residues. Trimming pared 7 bases from V and 1 base from J, leaving 26 bases between. Germline V gene lookup returns CDR1 MNHEY and CDR2 SVGEGT. In DNA, the CDR3 is TGTGCCAGCAACCCGCACCGAACAGGGTCCGGGCTGAGCAATCAGCCCCAGCATTTT. Its protein is CASNPHRTGSGLSNQPQHF.

This clonotype was seen ten or more times. The chain combines TRBV28 with TRBJ2-5; D remains unclear. Germline-derived CDR1 and CDR2 are MDHEN and SYDVKM. V was shortened by 3 bases and J by 4 bases, with 24 bases between the two germline ends. The length of the CDR3 is 18 residues. Here the CDR3 reads CASSFRLSSGPVGETQYF. CDR3 in DNA: TGTGCCAGCAGTTTTAGGTTGTCTTCTGGTCCCGTCGGAGAGACCCAGTACTTC.

In its sample, this clonotype was seen a few times. The rearrangement links TRBV14 to TRBJ1-1; no clear D gene. The CDR3 length is 12 residues. Trimming pared 0 bases from V and 10 bases from J, leaving 9 bases between. CDR1 and CDR2 from the germline V gene are SGHDN and FVKESK. This chain's CDR3 is CASSQEGWVAFF. The CDR3 DNA reads as TGTGCCAGCAGCCAAGAGGGCTGGGTAGCTTTCTTT.

The chain employs TRBV7-2 and TRBJ2-1; 9 nucleotides align to TRBD2. The ends lost 5 bases at V and 7 bases at J; junction bases unmatched: 6. Germline CDR1 SGHTA, CDR2 FQGNSA. The CDR3 runs to 14 residues. CDR3 sequence: CASSQVAGANEQFF. CDR3 nucleotide sequence: TGTGCCAGCAGCCAAGTAGCGGGGGCTAATGAGCAGTTCTTC.

This clonotype was detected ten times or more. This sequence joins TRBV15 and TRBJ2-4; maybe TRBD2 (5 bases). Germline lookup yields CDR1 LNHNV and CDR2 YYDKDF (reference sequence). The CDR3 has 13 amino acids. V was pared by 1 base and J by 9 bases, with 10 bases between. Here the CDR3 reads CATSRGVGVIQYF. The CDR3 DNA sequence: TGTGCCACCAGCAGAGGAGTGGGAGTCATTCAGTACTTC.

The chain carries TRBV6-6 and TRBJ1-2; the D gene is possibly TRBD1 (6 bases). Deletions cut 0 bases from V and 6 bases from J, with 11 bases between. The CDR3 has 14 amino acids. CDR1 MNHNY and CDR2 SVGAGI come from the germline V gene (reference sequence). The CDR3 here is CASSYSLQGNGYTF. In DNA, the CDR3 is TGTGCCAGCAGTTACTCGTTGCAGGGGAATGGCTACACCTTC.

In this sample, this clonotype turned up a few times. The rearrangement joins TRBV27 to TRBJ2-5, with 8 bases aligning to TRBD2. CDR3 length: 15 residues. The germline CDR1 and CDR2 sequences are MNHEY and SMNVEV (reference sequence). V was pared by 6 bases and J by 4 bases, with 10 bases of the junction left unmatched. The CDR3 nucleotides are TGTGCCAGCAGCTCCGCCGGGGGGGCCGGAGAGACCCAGTACTTC. Translated, it gives CASSSAGGAGETQYF.

This clonotype occurred once. J is TRBJ2-7 and V is TRBV3-1; D is unclear. Trimming took off 1 base at V and 3 bases at J, with 19 bases between the two ends. The germline gives CDR1 LGHDT, CDR2 YNNKEL (reference sequence). The CDR3 length is 17 residues. DNA of the CDR3: TGTGCCAGCAGCCAAGGCCTGCGTCGTGCCCCCGGCTACGAGCAGTACTTC. It translates to CASSQGLRRAPGYEQYF.

In this sample, this clonotype turned up a few times. The chain recombines TRBV6-1 with TRBJ2-4, with D unclear. CDR1 and CDR2 (germline): MNHNS, SASEGT. This CDR3 is built from 10 residues. Trimming took off 1 base at V and 12 bases at J, with 4 bases between the two ends. This CDR3 reads CASSEVSQYF. Here the CDR3 DNA reads TGTGCCAGCAGTGAAGTCAGTCAGTACTTC.

Concerning this clonotype: This could be a read error, since a much larger clone is one nucleotide away. The missing conserved phenylalanine or tryptophan at the end of this CDR3 makes a read error likely. The chain has TRBV7-6 and TRBJ2-7, with D possibly TRBD1 on 5 matching bases. The CDR3 contains 14 residues. Trimming removed 3 bases from V and 4 bases from J, with 13 bases in between. The germline CDR1 and CDR2 sequences are SGHVS and FNYEAQ. CDR3 amino acids: CASSLTVPGYEQYL. The CDR3 coding sequence is TGTGCCAGCAGCTTGACAGTTCCAGGGTACGAGCAGTACCTC.